The entry that follows covers one TCR beta chain sequence. Its antigen is still unknown. The CDR3 runs 16 residues. Between the trimmed V and J ends, which lost 6 bases and 0 bases, there was a span of 15 bases. Germline CDR1 MDHEN, CDR2 SYDVKM. This specimen comes from a study of chemoradiotherapy in HPV16-positive cancers. Sequenced by immunoSEQ multiplex PCR; TCRdb stores in-frame clones only, minus some. The sample consists of some 6,200 clones, about 86% of them appearing once. Whole-study findings and limits: During treatment, candidate HPV-specific clones and E7-related motifs expanded in tumor.

This clonotype originated in a human donor with HPV-associated anogenital cancer. The rearrangement uses TRBV28 and TRBJ2-4, with D possibly matching TRBD2 (5 bases). Sequenced here: tumor tissue, sampled from a patient who underwent chemoradiotherapy. CDR3 bases: TGTGCCAGCAGCCTCGCGGGTGCTCTAGCCAAAAACATTCAGTACTTC. It specifies CASSLAGALAKNIQYF.